Following are 20 T cell receptor beta chains from one sample sequenced in a study of human T cells and chemical hapten exposure. Indicated time point: pre-sensitization, week 0. Noted treatment: therapeutic diphenylcyclopropenone sensitization with weekly scalp DPC. TCRdb re-derived calls from the RACE reads in MiXCR, one entry per CDR3 protein. Of under 300,000 distinct CDR3 sequences listed, about 7.7% are singletons. The sample was whole blood, taken in connection with sensitization to the hapten diphenylcyclopropenone (DPC). The receptors stem from a man between 18 and 29 years old with alopecia areata. Some clones in this sample may be carry-over from other donors' samples.

Only a few counts were recorded for this clonotype. This chain connects TRBV7-8 to TRBJ1-1; D gene ambiguous. Between the trimmed V and J ends, which lost 0 bases and 0 bases, there was a span of 8 bases. The CDR3 sequence is 15 residues long. The germline V gene encodes CDR1 SGHVS and CDR2 FQNEAQ. The CDR3 is CASSLARGLNTEAFF. DNA of the CDR3: TGTGCCAGCAGCTTAGCGCGAGGGTTGAACACTGAAGCTTTCTTT. Together with reference TRBV7-8 and TRBJ1-1, the CDR3 gives the full variable domain: GAGVSQSPRYKVAKRGQDVALRCDPISGHVSLFWYQQALGQGPEFLTYFQNEAQLDKSGLPSDRFFAERPEGSVSTLKIQRTQQEDSAVYLCASSLARGLNTEAFFGQGTRLTVV.

The chain is built from TRBV27 and TRBJ2-4; D call uncertain. Germline assignment: CDR1 MNHEY and CDR2 SMNVEV (reference sequence). The CDR3 totals 14 residues. Trimming left V 4 bases short and J 2 bases short, with 9 bases between. The CDR3 sequence: CASSSGSTKNIQYF. The CDR3, as DNA: TGTGCCAGCAGTTCCGGGTCAACCAAAAACATTCAGTACTTC.

The chain recombines TRBV10-3 with TRBJ1-2; D is unresolved. Trimming removed 11 bases at V and 1 base at J, with 20 bases between. Germline V CDR1 and CDR2: ENHRY, SYGVKD. CDR3 length: 15 residues. The CDR3 nucleotides are TGTGCCGCGGACCTCTTTACCATCTTTAACTATGGCTACACCTTC. Its translation is CAADLFTIFNYGYTF.

This clonotype was observed a few times. This chain connects TRBV4-3 to TRBJ1-5; D is uncertain. Per the germline V gene, CDR1 is LGHNA and CDR2 is YSLEER. The CDR3 length is 13 residues. The germline V and J ends were trimmed by 0 bases and 7 bases, with 7 bases remaining between them. The CDR3 DNA reads TGCGCCAGCAGCCAAGATATGGCACAGCCCCAGCATTTT. Its protein product is CASSQDMAQPQHF.

The chain uses TRBV7-9 and TRBJ2-1; D is perhaps TRBD1 or TRBD2 (6 bases each). The germline gives CDR1 SEHNR, CDR2 FQNEAQ (reference sequence). The CDR3 extends over 19 amino acids. Trimming shortened V by 0 bases and J by 0 bases, and 18 bases separated the two germline ends. CDR3 in DNA: TGTGCCAGCAGCTTAGCTATCAATGAGGGGGGACACTCCTACAATGAGCAGTTCTTC. It yields the protein CASSLAINEGGHSYNEQFF.

This clonotype was seen only a few times. This chain uses TRBV5-5 with TRBJ2-3, with 8 bases that match TRBD1. CDR3 length: 15 residues. With 0 bases clipped from V and 3 bases from J, the junction kept 3 bases outside the gene matches. Germline CDR1 SGHKS, CDR2 YYEKEE (reference sequence). The CDR3 bases are TGTGCCAGCAGCTTGGTGGGACAGGTAACAGATACGCAGTATTTT. Amino acids: CASSLVGQVTDTQYF.

This clonotype was recorded a few times. The chain combines TRBV28 with TRBJ2-4, with D possibly being TRBD2 (5 bases). Germline-derived CDR1 and CDR2 are MDHEN and SYDVKM. Trimming took 1 base from V and 7 from J, leaving 14 bases between them. The CDR3 runs to 15 residues. The DNA for the CDR3 is TGTGCCAGCAGTTTATCCGGGATGGGGATCAACATTCAGTACTTC. Translating gives CASSLSGMGINIQYF. The full variable domain, its missing parts supplied by reference TRBV28 and TRBJ2-4, is DVKVTQSSRYLVKRTGEKVFLECVQDMDHENMFWYRQDPGLGLRLIYFSYDVKMKEKGDIPEGYSVSREKKERFSLILESASTNQTSMYLCASSLSGMGINIQYFGAGTRLSVL.

This clonotype was counted ten times or more. The V call is TRBV29-1, the J call TRBJ2-7; D might be TRBD1 (6 bases). CDR1 and CDR2 from the germline V gene are SQVTM and ANQGSEA. The CDR3 runs 12 residues. Trimming took 4 bases from V and 5 from J, leaving 12 bases between them. As DNA, the CDR3 is TGCAGCGTTGGGACAGTTAGGGACGAGCAGTACTTC. It codes for CSVGTVRDEQYF.

The V gene is TRBV20-1, the J gene TRBJ2-1; 7 bases are shared with TRBD2. The CDR3 runs 17 residues. The V gene's germline CDR1 is DFQATT and CDR2 SNEGSKA (reference sequence). The V segment lost 6 bases and the J segment 7 bases; nucleotides outside the gene matches: 21. The CDR3 reads CSAHRAPAGVDPNEQFF. The CDR3 region has the DNA TGCAGTGCCCATCGAGCACCCGCGGGGGTGGATCCAAATGAGCAGTTCTTC.

This chain links TRBV20-1 with TRBJ2-7; D possibly corresponds to TRBD2 (6 bases). V was clipped by 3 bases and J by 2 bases, with 8 bases between them. This CDR3 is built from 12 residues. CDR1 is DFQATT and CDR2 is SNEGSKA in the germline V gene (reference sequence). CDR3 sequence: CSASGGAYEQYV. The CDR3 DNA follows: TGCAGTGCTAGCGGGGGTGCCTACGAGCAGTACGTC.

This clonotype was seen ten or more times. The chain employs TRBV6-2 or TRBV6-3 and TRBJ2-7; D is ambiguous. Germline lookup yields CDR1 MNHEY and CDR2 SVGEGT. Between the trimmed V and J ends, which lost 2 bases and 3 bases, there was a span of 5 bases. This CDR3 is built from 12 residues. The CDR3 DNA reads as TGTGCCAGCAGTTACAGCATCTACGAGCAGTACGTC. It specifies CASSYSIYEQYV.

J is TRBJ2-7 and V is TRBV29-1; D remains ambiguous. CDR1 and CDR2 from the germline V gene are SQVTM and ANQGSEA. V was clipped by 2 bases and J by 1 base, with 12 bases between them. The CDR3 is 14 residues long. DNA of the CDR3: TGCAGCGTTGAAAGGAATTCTCCTTCCTACGAGCAGTACTTC. Translation: CSVERNSPSYEQYF.

This clonotype showed up just a few times. This chain joins TRBV7-2 and TRBJ1-2; D remains ambiguous. The ends were cut back, 1 base at V and 6 bases at J, with 9 bases in the middle. Germline V gives CDR1 SGHTA, CDR2 FQGNSA. The CDR3 has 13 residues. CDR3 sequence reads: CASSLVRGNGYTF. As DNA, the CDR3 is TGTGCCAGCAGCTTAGTTAGAGGGAATGGCTACACCTTC.

V gene TRBV7-2 combines with J gene TRBJ2-3; no clear D gene. This CDR3 region has 14 residues. Germline V gene lookup returns CDR1 SGHTA and CDR2 FQGNSA. V shed 3 bases and J shed 2 bases, with 9 bases lying between them. CDR3 nucleotides: TGTGCCAGCAGCTTTCAGAGGAACACAGATACGCAGTATTTT. This sequence encodes CASSFQRNTDTQYF. Combining the CDR3 with reference TRBV7-2 and TRBJ2-3 gives the whole variable domain GAGVSQSPSNKVTEKGKDVELRCDPISGHTALYWYRQSLGQGLEFLIYFQGNSAPDKSGLPSDRFSAERTGGSVSTLTIQRTQQEDSAVYLCASSFQRNTDTQYFGPGTRLTVL.

In this sample, this clonotype turned up many times. The gene calls are TRBV9 and TRBJ2-3; D may be TRBD1 (6 bases). V was clipped by 4 bases and J by 2 bases, with 14 bases between them. The length of the CDR3 is 15 residues. Germline CDR1 and CDR2: SGDLS and YYNGEE. The CDR3 loop reads CASSTTTGSTDTQYF. The CDR3 coding sequence is TGTGCCAGCAGCACAACGACAGGATCCACAGATACGCAGTATTTT.

This chain's CDR3 is CASSEYRPPNTEAFF. The CDR3 DNA is TGTGCCAGCAGTGAATATAGGCCGCCGAACACTGAAGCTTTCTTT. This chain links TRBV6-1 with TRBJ1-1; D remains ambiguous. V lost 2 bases and J 1 base, leaving 11 bases between the germline ends. The CDR3 is 15 residues long. Germline assignment: CDR1 MNHNS and CDR2 SASEGT.

This chain uses TRBV27 with TRBJ1-1; no reliable D call. The ends were cut back, 8 bases at V and 3 bases at J, with 19 bases in the middle. CDR3 length equals 15 residues. Per germline, CDR1 MNHEY and CDR2 SMNVEV (reference sequence). This CDR3 reads CASGDFRGLDTEAFF. CDR3 nucleotides: TGTGCCAGCGGCGATTTCCGGGGTCTTGACACTGAAGCTTTCTTT.

The chain uses TRBV12-3 or TRBV12-4 and TRBJ2-2; tentative D call: TRBD2 (5 bases). This CDR3 region has 13 residues. V lost 4 bases and J lost 6, with 9 bases in between. CDR3: CASSYTRPGELFF. The CDR3 DNA is TGTGCCAGCAGTTACACTAGACCCGGGGAGCTGTTTTTT.

This clonotype appeared a few times. V gene TRBV29-1 combines with J gene TRBJ1-1; D remains unclear. Deletions cut 3 bases from V and 1 base from J, with 6 bases between. The germline V gene has CDR1 SQVTM and CDR2 ANQGSEA. The CDR3 has 12 residues. CDR3 DNA sequence: TGCAGCGTTGAGTGGGAGAACACTGAAGCTTTCTTT. This codes for CSVEWENTEAFF.

A remark on this clonotype: A much larger clone sits a single nucleotide away, making a read error possible. The chain couples TRBV18 to TRBJ1-2; TRBD1 agrees at 7 bases. The V gene end was trimmed by 3 bases and the J gene end by 12 bases; junction bases not matched to a gene: 7. Looked up from germline, CDR1 is KGHSH and CDR2 is LQKENI. CDR3 size: 12 residues. Here the CDR3 DNA reads TGTGCCAGCTCACCCCCCCAGGGGGGCAACACCTTC. Translated: CASSPPQGGNTF. Full variable domain (missing parts from reference TRBV18 and TRBJ1-2): NAGVMQNPRHLVRRRGQEARLRCSPMKGHSHVYWYRQLPEEGLKFMVYLQKENIIDESGMPKERFSAEFPKEGPSILRIQQVVRGDSAAYFCASSPPQGGNTFGSGTRLTVV.